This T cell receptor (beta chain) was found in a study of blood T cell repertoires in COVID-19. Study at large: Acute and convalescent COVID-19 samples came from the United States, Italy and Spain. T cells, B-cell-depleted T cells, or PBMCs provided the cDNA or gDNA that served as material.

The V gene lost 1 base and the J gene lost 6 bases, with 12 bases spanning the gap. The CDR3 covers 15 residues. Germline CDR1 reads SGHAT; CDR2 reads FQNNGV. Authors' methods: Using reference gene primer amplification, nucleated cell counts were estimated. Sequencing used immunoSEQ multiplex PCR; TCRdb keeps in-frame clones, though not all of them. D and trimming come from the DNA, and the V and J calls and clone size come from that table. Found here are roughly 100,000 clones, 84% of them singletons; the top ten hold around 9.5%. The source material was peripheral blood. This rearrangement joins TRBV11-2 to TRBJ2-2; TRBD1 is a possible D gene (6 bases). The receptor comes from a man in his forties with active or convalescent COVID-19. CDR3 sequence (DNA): TGTGCCAGCAGCTTAGGGGGGACACGGTCCGGGGAGCTGTTTTTT. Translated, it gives CASSLGGTRSGELFF.